This record looks at one T cell receptor (beta chain) sequence and its context. The participants were between roughly 18 and 90 years old and came from 24 US areas. This sample was included in a study of blood T cell repertoires in COVID-19. At the level of the study: Donors in Cohort 3 counted as recovered after two negative PCRs, clearance, or symptom resolution.

Per germline, CDR1 SEHNR and CDR2 FQNEAQ (reference sequence). V was clipped by 5 bases and J by 4 bases, with 14 bases between them. This CDR3 comprises 15 residues. The data were produced by immunoSEQ multiplex PCR, yet TCRdb's version contains in-frame clones alone and is incomplete. The sample holds 300,000 to 450,000 clones, about 89% seen once. The sequenced sample consisted of PBMCs or T cells enriched from blood (not recorded which). The chain couples TRBV7-9 to TRBJ1-4; D possibly corresponds to TRBD1 (5 bases). The source is a man aged 35-49 years in a cohort exposed to, infected with or recovered from COVID-19 (not recorded which). The CDR3 reads CASSDNRILNEKLFF. For the CDR3, the DNA is TGTGCCAGCAGCGACAACAGGATACTTAATGAAAAACTGTTTTTT. The variable domain in full, completed from reference TRBV7-9 and TRBJ1-4, reads DTGVSQNPRHKITKRGQNVTFRCDPISEHNRLYWYRQTLGQGPEFLTYFQNEAQLEKSRLLSDRFSAERPKGSFSTLEIQRTEQGDSAMYLCASSDNRILNEKLFFGSGTQLSVL.